This record covers a single TCR beta chain. These data are taken from a study of T cell changes during pregnancy in multiple sclerosis. Measured with immunoSEQ multiplex PCR; TCRdb has only the in-frame clones, and not every one. The profile shows some 52,000 clones, 85% to 95% of them singletons. The CDR3 length is 19 residues. The V and J ends lost 1 base and 0 bases, in that order; junction bases with no gene match: 10. Germline values: CDR1 LGHNA, CDR2 YSLEER. The TCR was taken from a female donor with multiple sclerosis, enrolled in a pregnancy study. The sample was CD4+ T cells from peripheral blood mononuclear cells, taken before pregnancy. The J gene is TRBJ2-1, the V gene TRBV4-3; 9 bases are a match to TRBD2. The CDR3 coding sequence is TGCGCCAGCAGCCAAGGGATTAGCGGGAGAAGGGGCTCCTACAATGAGCAGTTCTTC. Amino acids: CASSQGISGRRGSYNEQFF.